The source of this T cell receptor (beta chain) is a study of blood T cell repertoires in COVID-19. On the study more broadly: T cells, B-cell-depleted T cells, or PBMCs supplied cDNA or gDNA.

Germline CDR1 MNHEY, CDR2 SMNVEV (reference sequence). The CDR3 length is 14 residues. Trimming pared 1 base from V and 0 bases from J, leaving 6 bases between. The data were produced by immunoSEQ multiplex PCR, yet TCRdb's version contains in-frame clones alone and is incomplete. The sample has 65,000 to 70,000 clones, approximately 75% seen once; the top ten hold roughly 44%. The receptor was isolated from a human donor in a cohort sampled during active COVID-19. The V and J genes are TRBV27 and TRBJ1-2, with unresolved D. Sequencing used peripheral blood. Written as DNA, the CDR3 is TGTGCCAGCAGTTTATACGGAGCTAACTATGGCTACACCTTC. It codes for CASSLYGANYGYTF.